This TCR beta chain was captured in a study of identical twins. Overall study findings and caveats: Within monozygotic twins, out-of-frame TCR alpha sharing was underestimated by the models. Sequences that were beta out-of-frame showed weaker excess twin sharing. Cord blood beta clonotypes present at high abundance carried fewer insertions; no such pattern appeared in memory repertoires.

All of the donors were Caucasians in good health. Turning to this clonotype: The target antigen is unknown.

In TCRdb, the 5' RACE reads were re-called with MiXCR into one record per CDR3 protein. The table has under 400,000 distinct CDR3 sequences, approximately 8.8% seen once. The CDR3 is 14 amino acids. Between the trimmed V and J ends, which lost 6 bases and 0 bases, there was a span of 11 bases. The specimen was naive T cells sorted from blood. The clonotype was recovered from a woman in her forties or fifties in good health. The V call is TRBV12-3 or TRBV12-4, the J call TRBJ2-5, with TRBD1 as a possible D gene (6 bases). As DNA, the CDR3 is TGTGCCAGCAGCCCCGGACAGTACCAAGAGACCCAGTACTTC. Translating gives CASSPGQYQETQYF.